This T cell receptor beta chain was sequenced during a study of human T cells and chemical hapten exposure. Time point specified: patch test 1, 2 weeks after DPC sensitization. Described treatment: therapeutic diphenylcyclopropenone sensitization with weekly scalp DPC. This clonotype was seen a few times. Unique molecular identifiers were linked by the library to individual cDNA molecules. TCRdb re-called the RACE reads with MiXCR, one entry per CDR3 protein. There are about 360,000 distinct CDR3 sequences in the sample; approximately 6.3% occur only once, and roughly 7.9% lies in the top ten. The germline V gene encodes CDR1 LNHDA and CDR2 SQIVND (reference sequence). CDR3 length equals 16 residues. Trimming cost V 2 bases and J 0 bases, with 13 bases left between them.

Material: whole blood, obtained in connection with sensitization to the hapten diphenylcyclopropenone (DPC). The chain uses TRBV19 and TRBJ1-1; D may be TRBD1 (5 bases). The source is a young woman with alopecia areata. Some clones in this sample may be carry-over from other donors' samples. The CDR3 DNA follows: TGTGCCAGTAGTATAAGGCAGGGTAACATGAACACTGAAGCTTTCTTT. This translates into CASSIRQGNMNTEAFF.